This passage covers 21 T cell receptor beta chains from one sample sequenced in a study of sequential checkpoint blockade in melanoma. The treatment: randomized to nivolumab then ipilimumab (arm A) or the reverse (arm B). Generated by immunoSEQ multiplex PCR, the TCRdb table keeps only in-frame clones and is missing some. The sample includes 20,000 to 25,000 clones, around 70% seen only once; the top ten take 19%. The source was CD8+ T cells sorted from blood (inferred from file names), collected from a patient given nivolumab and ipilimumab in sequence. Receptor source: a human donor with melanoma.

The DNA of the CDR3 is TGTGCCAGCAGCGTAAACAGAGGGGAGCAGTTCTTC. It codes for CASSVNRGEQFF. The V call is TRBV9, the J call TRBJ2-1; possibly TRBD2 for D (5 bases). Germline lookup yields CDR1 SGDLS and CDR2 YYNGEE. The length of the CDR3 is 12 residues. The V end was cut by 1 base, the J end by 10 bases, with 9 bases between.

A few counts support this clone. The chain couples TRBV7-2 to TRBJ1-1, with D tentatively TRBD1 (5 bases). There are 14 residues in the CDR3. Germline values: CDR1 SGHTA, CDR2 FQGNSA. V was pared by 1 base and J by 3 bases, with 9 bases between. CDR3 in amino acids: CASSLEGLYTEAFF. The CDR3 bases are TGTGCCAGCAGCTTAGAGGGACTGTACACTGAAGCTTTCTTT. Complete variable domain (other parts from reference TRBV7-2 and TRBJ1-1): GAGVSQSPSNKVTEKGKDVELRCDPISGHTALYWYRQSLGQGLEFLIYFQGNSAPDKSGLPSDRFSAERTGGSVSTLTIQRTQQEDSAVYLCASSLEGLYTEAFFGQGTRLTVV.

The rearrangement links TRBV5-4 to TRBJ2-7, with D possibly TRBD1 on 6 matching bases. Germline loops: CDR1 SGHNT, CDR2 YYREEE (reference sequence). V was trimmed by 2 bases and J by 3 bases, leaving 15 bases between them. CDR3 length: 15 residues. The CDR3 loop reads CASSLSQGMIYEQYV. CDR3 bases: TGTGCCAGCAGCTTATCTCAGGGGATGATCTACGAGCAGTACGTC.

J is TRBJ2-1 and V is TRBV27, with TRBD2 matching over 7 bases. Trimming removed 3 bases from V and 12 bases from J; junction bases left unmatched: 14. CDR3 length: 15 residues. Per the germline V gene, CDR1 is MNHEY and CDR2 is SMNVEV (reference sequence). The CDR3 is CASSLGGRAYSGQFF. The CDR3 DNA reads as TGTGCCAGCAGTTTGGGGGGGAGGGCATACTCTGGGCAGTTCTTC.

The rearrangement uses TRBV4-2 and TRBJ1-2; D is undetermined. Germline V gene lookup returns CDR1 LGHNA and CDR2 YNFKEQ. The CDR3 spans 14 residues. The V and J ends lost 1 base and 6 bases respectively, with 12 bases between them. The CDR3 nucleotides are TGTGCCAGCAGCCAAGGAGGGCAGGTAAATGGCTACACCTTC. Residues: CASSQGGQVNGYTF.

This clone was recorded a few times. The rearrangement uses TRBV6-1 and TRBJ1-2, with D perhaps matching TRBD1 (6 bases). V lost 7 bases and J 1 base, leaving 13 bases between the germline ends. This CDR3 contains 14 residues. Germline V gene lookup returns CDR1 MNHNS and CDR2 SASEGT. The CDR3 nucleotides read TGTGCCAGCACCTCACTGGACAGTAACTATGGCTACACCTTC. This codes for CASTSLDSNYGYTF.

This rearrangement joins TRBV15 to TRBJ2-5; 10 bases agree with TRBD1. Losses at the gene ends were 9 bases for V and 2 bases for J; bases not matched to a gene: 12. The CDR3 totals 16 residues. Germline CDR1 reads LNHNV; CDR2 reads YYDKDF (reference sequence). The CDR3: CATRTGTGERQETQYF. The CDR3 nucleotides read TGTGCCACGCGAACCGGGACAGGGGAGAGGCAAGAGACCCAGTACTTC.

This chain joins TRBV6-5 and TRBJ2-5; 8 bases are shared with TRBD2. The CDR3 spans 15 residues. CDR1 is MNHEY and CDR2 is SVGAGI in the germline V gene. The V gene end was trimmed by 6 bases and the J gene end by 2 bases; junction bases not matched to a gene: 8. The CDR3 sequence: CASSRSTSGQETQYF. As DNA, the CDR3 is TGTGCCAGCAGCCGCTCAACTAGCGGTCAAGAGACCCAGTACTTC.

The chain has TRBV28 and TRBJ2-3; TRBD1 aligns across 9 bases. V was pared by 3 bases and J by 4 bases, with 5 bases of the junction left unmatched. This CDR3 region has 15 residues. Germline V gene sequence: CDR1 MDHEN, CDR2 SYDVKM. In DNA, the CDR3 is TGTGCCAGCAGTTTTACGGACAGGGGACCAGATACGCAGTATTTT. This sequence encodes CASSFTDRGPDTQYF.

The chain has TRBV7-6 and TRBJ2-1; TRBD1 might be the D (7 bases). From germline, CDR1 is SGHVS and CDR2 FNYEAQ. The CDR3 extends over 17 amino acids. Deletions cut 1 base from V and 5 bases from J, with 18 bases between. CDR3 DNA: TGTGCCAGCAGCTTAGAGGGGGCGGGACAGAGTCACAATGAGCAGTTCTTC. It is translated as CASSLEGAGQSHNEQFF.

The chain couples TRBV7-9 to TRBJ2-3; TRBD2 matches 10 bases. Germline V lookup: CDR1 SEHNR, CDR2 FQNEAQ (reference sequence). The CDR3 length is 16 residues. The V and J ends lost 7 bases and 2 bases, in that order; junction bases with no gene match: 9. CDR3 in amino acids: CASNSWTSGPTDTQYF. CDR3 sequence (DNA): TGTGCCAGCAACAGTTGGACTAGCGGCCCCACAGATACGCAGTATTTT.

The V gene is TRBV2, the J gene TRBJ2-1, with TRBD2 as a possible D gene (5 bases). In germline, CDR1 is SNHLY, CDR2 FYNNEI. V was clipped by 7 bases and J by 0 bases, with 7 bases between them. This CDR3 has 13 amino acids. The CDR3 sequence is CASMGSSYNEQFF. In DNA, the CDR3 is TGTGCCAGCATGGGGAGCTCCTACAATGAGCAGTTCTTC.

This clone occurred once. The chain links TRBV18 to TRBJ2-3; TRBD2 aligns across 7 bases. This CDR3 contains 18 residues. J was trimmed by 3 bases and V by 0 bases; bases with no gene match: 12. Germline CDR1 reads KGHSH; CDR2 reads LQKENI. The CDR3 sequence is CASSPPSSSWGGTDTQYF. For the CDR3, the DNA is TGTGCCAGCTCACCACCGTCCTCGAGCTGGGGGGGAACAGATACGCAGTATTTT.

This rearrangement joins TRBV23-1 to TRBJ1-1, with 9 bases identical to TRBD1. TRBV23-1 is identified as an open reading frame with a role that is uncertain. V shed 1 base, J shed 1 base, and the junction held 4 bases outside the gene matches. This CDR3 is 16 amino acids long. The CDR3 DNA follows: TGCGCCAGCAGTCAATTTGACAGGGGGAAGAACACTGAAGCTTTCTTT. It is translated as CASSQFDRGKNTEAFF.

V and J are TRBV6-6 and TRBJ1-2; D is perhaps TRBD1 (6 bases). In germline, CDR1 is MNHNY, CDR2 SVGAGI (reference sequence). This CDR3 comprises 12 residues. V was trimmed by 6 bases and J by 6 bases, leaving 11 bases between them. The CDR3 DNA reads as TGTGCCAGCAGACAGGGCGAGGATGGCTACACCTTC. As protein: CASRQGEDGYTF.

This clone was picked up one time. The DNA for the CDR3 is TGCGCCAGCAGCCCGGGACATTTGAACACTGAAGCTTTCTTT. Protein sequence: CASSPGHLNTEAFF. The V call is TRBV4-3, the J call TRBJ1-1; D is perhaps TRBD1 (6 bases). Germline-derived CDR1 and CDR2 are LGHNA and YSLEER. The V and J ends lost 4 bases and 0 bases respectively, with 9 bases between them. The CDR3 runs to 14 residues.

V and J are TRBV19 and TRBJ2-3, with D maybe TRBD2 (5 bases). CDR1 LNHDA and CDR2 SQIVND come from the germline V gene (reference sequence). With 3 bases removed from V and 4 bases from J, the gap between germline ends came to 20 bases. The CDR3 is 17 amino acids. The CDR3 spells CASSINVRPEVPDTQYF. The CDR3 DNA is TGTGCCAGTAGTATCAACGTCCGGCCGGAGGTCCCAGATACGCAGTATTTT.

This rearrangement joins TRBV5-3 to TRBJ2-3; TRBD2 aligns across 9 bases. TRBV5-3 is assigned to the ORF class and has an uncertain function. The trim removed 10 bases at V and 6 bases at J, leaving 9 bases unmatched. The CDR3 totals 13 residues. The CDR3 spells CAGRRGGADTQYF. CDR3 DNA: TGTGCCGGTCGGCGGGGGGGCGCGGATACGCAGTATTTT.

This chain connects TRBV6-5 to TRBJ2-7; D remains unclear. This CDR3 spans 14 amino acids. V was trimmed by 0 bases and J by 3 bases, leaving 9 bases between them. Germline values: CDR1 MNHEY, CDR2 SVGAGI. CDR3 in amino acids: CASSYSVPGYEQYF. DNA for the CDR3: TGTGCCAGCAGTTACTCAGTCCCGGGCTACGAGCAGTACTTC.

This chain uses TRBV5-4 with TRBJ1-1; tentative D call: TRBD1 (5 bases). Per germline, CDR1 SGHNT and CDR2 YYREEE (reference sequence). Trimming removed 0 bases from V and 2 bases from J, with 11 bases in between. The CDR3 runs 15 residues. The CDR3 DNA reads TGTGCCAGCAGCTTGGAGGACAACTTAAACACTGAAGCTTTCTTT. Encoded protein: CASSLEDNLNTEAFF.

The rearrangement joins TRBV11-2 to TRBJ2-5; 13 nucleotides match TRBD2. J gave up 1 base and V 5 bases, and 10 bases lay outside the gene matches. Per germline, CDR1 SGHAT and CDR2 FQNNGV. The CDR3 extends over 18 amino acids. The CDR3 loop is CASSTRLAGGRAQETQYF. The CDR3 DNA sequence: TGTGCCAGCAGCACCAGACTAGCGGGGGGACGAGCCCAAGAGACCCAGTACTTC.